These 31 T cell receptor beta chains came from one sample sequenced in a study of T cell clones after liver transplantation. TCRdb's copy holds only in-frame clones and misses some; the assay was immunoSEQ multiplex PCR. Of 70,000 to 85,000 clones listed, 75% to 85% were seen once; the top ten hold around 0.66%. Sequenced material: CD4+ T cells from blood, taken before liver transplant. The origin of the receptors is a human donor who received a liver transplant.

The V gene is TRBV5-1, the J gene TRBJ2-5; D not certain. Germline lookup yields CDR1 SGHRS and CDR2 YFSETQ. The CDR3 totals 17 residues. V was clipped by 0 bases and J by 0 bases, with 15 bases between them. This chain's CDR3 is CASSLGASSVYQETQYF. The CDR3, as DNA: TGCGCCAGCAGCTTGGGTGCGTCGTCAGTCTACCAAGAGACCCAGTACTTC. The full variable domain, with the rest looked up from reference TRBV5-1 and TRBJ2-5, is KAGVTQTPRYLIKTRGQQVTLSCSPISGHRSVSWYQQTPGQGLQFLFEYFSETQRNKGNFPGRFSGRQFSNSRSEMNVSTLELGDSALYLCASSLGASSVYQETQYFGPGTRLLVL.

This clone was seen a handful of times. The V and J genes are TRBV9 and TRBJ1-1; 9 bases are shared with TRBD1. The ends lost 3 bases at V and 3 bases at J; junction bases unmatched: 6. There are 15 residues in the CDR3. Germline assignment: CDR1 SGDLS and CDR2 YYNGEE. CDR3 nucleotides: TGTGCCAGCAGCGGGACAGGGGAGTGGTACACTGAAGCTTTCTTT. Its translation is CASSGTGEWYTEAFF. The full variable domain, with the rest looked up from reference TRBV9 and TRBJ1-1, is DSGVTQTPKHLITATGQRVTLRCSPRSGDLSVYWYQQSLDQGLQFLIQYYNGEERAKGNILERFSAQQFPDLHSELNLSSLELGDSALYFCASSGTGEWYTEAFFGQGTRLTVV.

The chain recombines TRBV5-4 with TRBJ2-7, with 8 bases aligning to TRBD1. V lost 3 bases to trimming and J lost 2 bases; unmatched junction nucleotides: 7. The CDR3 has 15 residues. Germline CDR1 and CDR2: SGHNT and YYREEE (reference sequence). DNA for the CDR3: TGTGCCAGCAGCTCACCGGGACAGGATGCCTACGAGCAGTACTTC. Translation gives CASSSPGQDAYEQYF.

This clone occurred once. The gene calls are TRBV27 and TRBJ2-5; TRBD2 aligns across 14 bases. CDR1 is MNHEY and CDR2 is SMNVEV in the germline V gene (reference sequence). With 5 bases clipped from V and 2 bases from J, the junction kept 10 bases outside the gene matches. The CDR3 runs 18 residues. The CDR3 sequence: CASSGTSGSFGRQETQYF. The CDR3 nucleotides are TGTGCCAGCAGTGGGACTAGCGGGAGTTTTGGGAGGCAAGAGACCCAGTACTTC.

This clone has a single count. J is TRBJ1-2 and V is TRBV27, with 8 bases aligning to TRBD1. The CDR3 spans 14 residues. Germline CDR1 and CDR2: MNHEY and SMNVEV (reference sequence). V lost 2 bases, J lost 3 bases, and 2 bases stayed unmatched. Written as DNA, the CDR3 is TGTGCCAGCAGTTTACACAGGGGGGACTATGGCTACACCTTC. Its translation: CASSLHRGDYGYTF.

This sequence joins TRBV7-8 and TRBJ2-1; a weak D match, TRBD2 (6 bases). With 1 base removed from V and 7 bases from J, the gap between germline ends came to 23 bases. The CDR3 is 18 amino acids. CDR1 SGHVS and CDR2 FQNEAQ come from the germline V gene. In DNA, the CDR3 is TGTGCCAGCAGCTTAGGTCGACGGGGGAAGCCCTCGGGGAATGAGCAGTTCTTC. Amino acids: CASSLGRRGKPSGNEQFF.

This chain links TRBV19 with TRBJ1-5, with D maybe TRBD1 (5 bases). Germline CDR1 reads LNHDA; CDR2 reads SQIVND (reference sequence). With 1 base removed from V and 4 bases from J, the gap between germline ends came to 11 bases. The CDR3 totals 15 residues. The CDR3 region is CASSIGGRENQPQHF. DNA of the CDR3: TGTGCCAGTAGTATAGGCGGCAGGGAGAATCAGCCCCAGCATTTT. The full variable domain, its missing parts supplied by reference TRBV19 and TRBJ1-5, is DGGITQSPKYLFRKEGQNVTLSCEQNLNHDAMYWYRQDPGQGLRLIYYSQIVNDFQKGDIAEGYSVSREKKESFPLTVTSAQKNPTAFYLCASSIGGRENQPQHFGDGTRLSIL.

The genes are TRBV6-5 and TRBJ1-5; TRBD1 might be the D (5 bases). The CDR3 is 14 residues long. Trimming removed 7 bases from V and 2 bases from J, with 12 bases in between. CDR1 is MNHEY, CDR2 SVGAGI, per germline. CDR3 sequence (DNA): TGTGCCAGCATACGGGGCTTGGGCAATCAGCCCCAGCATTTT. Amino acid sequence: CASIRGLGNQPQHF.

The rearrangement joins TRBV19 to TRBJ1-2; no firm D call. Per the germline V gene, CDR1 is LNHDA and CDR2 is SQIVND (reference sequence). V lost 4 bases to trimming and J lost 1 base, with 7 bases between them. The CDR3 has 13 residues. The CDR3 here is CASSTHNNYGYTF. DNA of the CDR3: TGTGCCAGTAGTACACACAATAACTATGGCTACACCTTC. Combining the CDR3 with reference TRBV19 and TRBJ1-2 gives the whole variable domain DGGITQSPKYLFRKEGQNVTLSCEQNLNHDAMYWYRQDPGQGLRLIYYSQIVNDFQKGDIAEGYSVSREKKESFPLTVTSAQKNPTAFYLCASSTHNNYGYTFGSGTRLTVV.

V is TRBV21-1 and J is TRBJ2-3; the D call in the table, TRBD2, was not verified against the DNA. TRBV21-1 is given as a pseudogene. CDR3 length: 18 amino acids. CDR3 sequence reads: CASSKVRSAGGPRDTQYF. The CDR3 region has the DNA TGTGCCAGCAGCAAAGTTAGGTCTGCGGGAGGGCCCAGGGATACGCAGTATTTT.

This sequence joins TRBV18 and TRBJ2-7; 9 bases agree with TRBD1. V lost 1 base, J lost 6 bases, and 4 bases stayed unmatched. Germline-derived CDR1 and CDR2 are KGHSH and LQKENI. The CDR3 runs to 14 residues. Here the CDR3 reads CASSPRDREAEQYF. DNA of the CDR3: TGTGCCAGCTCACCACGGGACAGGGAGGCCGAGCAGTACTTC.

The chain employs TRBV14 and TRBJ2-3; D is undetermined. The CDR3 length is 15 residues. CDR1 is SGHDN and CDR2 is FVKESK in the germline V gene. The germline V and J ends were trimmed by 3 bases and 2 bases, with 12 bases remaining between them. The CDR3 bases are TGTGCCAGCAGCCAGAAAGGAGTTCCCACAGATACGCAGTATTTT. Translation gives CASSQKGVPTDTQYF.

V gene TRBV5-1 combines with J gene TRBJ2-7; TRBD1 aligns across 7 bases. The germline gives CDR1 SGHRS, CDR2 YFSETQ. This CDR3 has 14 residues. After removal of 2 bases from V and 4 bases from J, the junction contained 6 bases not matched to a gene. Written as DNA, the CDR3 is TGCGCCAGCAGCTTAGCCGGGACAGAGTACGAGCAGTACTTC. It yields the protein CASSLAGTEYEQYF.

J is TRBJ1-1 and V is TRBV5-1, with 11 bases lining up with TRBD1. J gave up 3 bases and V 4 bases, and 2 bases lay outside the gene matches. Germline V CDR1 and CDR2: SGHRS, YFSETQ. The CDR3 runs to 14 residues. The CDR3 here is CASSKGQGDTEAFF. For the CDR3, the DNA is TGCGCCAGCAGCAAGGGACAGGGGGACACTGAAGCTTTCTTT. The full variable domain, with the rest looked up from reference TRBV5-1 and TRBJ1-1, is KAGVTQTPRYLIKTRGQQVTLSCSPISGHRSVSWYQQTPGQGLQFLFEYFSETQRNKGNFPGRFSGRQFSNSRSEMNVSTLELGDSALYLCASSKGQGDTEAFFGQGTRLTVV.

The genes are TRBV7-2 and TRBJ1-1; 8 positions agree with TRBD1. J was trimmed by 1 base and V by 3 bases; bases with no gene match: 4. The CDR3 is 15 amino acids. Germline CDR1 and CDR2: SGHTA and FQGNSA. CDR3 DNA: TGTGCCAGCAGCTTTTCAGGACAGGGGAACACTGAAGCTTTCTTT. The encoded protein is CASSFSGQGNTEAFF.

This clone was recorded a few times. This CDR3 reads CASSQPAGELFF. For the CDR3, the DNA is TGTGCCAGCAGTCAACCAGCCGGGGAGCTGTTTTTT. The chain uses TRBV28 and TRBJ2-2, with D hard to call. Germline CDR1 and CDR2: MDHEN and SYDVKM. With 5 bases removed from V and 6 bases from J, the gap between germline ends came to 7 bases. This CDR3 contains 12 residues.

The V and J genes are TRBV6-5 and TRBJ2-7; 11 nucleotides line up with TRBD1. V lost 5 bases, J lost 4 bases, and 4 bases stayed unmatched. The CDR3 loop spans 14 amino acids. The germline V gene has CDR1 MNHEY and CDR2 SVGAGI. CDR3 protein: CASSRDRGKYEQYF. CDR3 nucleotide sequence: TGTGCCAGCAGTCGGGACAGGGGGAAATACGAGCAGTACTTC.

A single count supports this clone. CDR3 nucleotide sequence: TGCAGTGCCCGCAAAGCCGATACGCAGTATTTT. Translation: CSARKADTQYF. The chain has TRBV20-1 and TRBJ2-3, with D hard to call. This CDR3 is built from 11 residues. Germline V CDR1 and CDR2: DFQATT, SNEGSKA (reference sequence). The germline V and J ends were trimmed by 6 bases and 6 bases, with 10 bases remaining between them.

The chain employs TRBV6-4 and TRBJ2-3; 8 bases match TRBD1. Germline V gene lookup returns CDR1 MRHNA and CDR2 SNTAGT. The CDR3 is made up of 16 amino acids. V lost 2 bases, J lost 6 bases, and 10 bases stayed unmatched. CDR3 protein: CASSDQLAGGADTQYF. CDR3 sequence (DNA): TGTGCCAGCAGTGACCAGCTGGCAGGGGGCGCGGATACGCAGTATTTT.

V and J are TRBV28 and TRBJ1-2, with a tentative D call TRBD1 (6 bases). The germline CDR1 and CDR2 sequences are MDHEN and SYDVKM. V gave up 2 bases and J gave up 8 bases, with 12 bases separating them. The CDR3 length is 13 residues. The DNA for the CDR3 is TGTGCCAGCAGTTTACCCCGGGGGCAGGGCTACACCTTC. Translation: CASSLPRGQGYTF.

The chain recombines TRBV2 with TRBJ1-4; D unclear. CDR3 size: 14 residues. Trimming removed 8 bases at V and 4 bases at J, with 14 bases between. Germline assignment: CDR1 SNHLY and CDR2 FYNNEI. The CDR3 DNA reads TGTGCCAGCGTGATTGGGGAGGGTAATGAAAAACTGTTTTTT. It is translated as CASVIGEGNEKLFF.

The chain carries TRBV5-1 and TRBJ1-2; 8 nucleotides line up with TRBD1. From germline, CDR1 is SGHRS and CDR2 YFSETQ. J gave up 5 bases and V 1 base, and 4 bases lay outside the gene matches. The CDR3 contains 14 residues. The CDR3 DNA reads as TGCGCCAGCAGCTTGTTACAGGGGGGTTATGGCTACACCTTC. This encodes CASSLLQGGYGYTF.

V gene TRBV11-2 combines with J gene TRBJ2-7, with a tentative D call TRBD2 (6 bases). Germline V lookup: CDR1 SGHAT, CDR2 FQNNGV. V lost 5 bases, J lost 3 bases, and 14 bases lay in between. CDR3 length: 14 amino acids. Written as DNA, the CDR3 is TGTGCCAGCAGCCCGGGGGACCGAAACTACGAGCAGTACTTC. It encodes CASSPGDRNYEQYF.

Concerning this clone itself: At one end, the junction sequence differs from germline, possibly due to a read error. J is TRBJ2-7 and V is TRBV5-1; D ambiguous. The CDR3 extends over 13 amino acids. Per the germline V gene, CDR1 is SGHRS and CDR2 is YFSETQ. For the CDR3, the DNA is TGTGCCAGCAGCATTAAGACGGGCTGGGAGCAGTACTTC. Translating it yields CASSIKTGWEQYF.

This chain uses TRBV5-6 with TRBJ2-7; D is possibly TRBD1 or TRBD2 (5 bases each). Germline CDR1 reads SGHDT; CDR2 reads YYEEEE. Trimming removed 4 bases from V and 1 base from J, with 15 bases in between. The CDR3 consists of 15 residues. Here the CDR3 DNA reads TGTGCCAGCAGCGTAACCGGGACCAAATCCTACGAGCAGTACTTC. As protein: CASSVTGTKSYEQYF.

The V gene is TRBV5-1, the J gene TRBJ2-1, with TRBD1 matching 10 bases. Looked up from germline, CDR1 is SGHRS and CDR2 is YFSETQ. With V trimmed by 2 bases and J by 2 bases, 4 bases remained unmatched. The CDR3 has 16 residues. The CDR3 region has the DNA TGCGCCAGCAGCTTCATGGGACAGGGGACCTACAATGAGCAGTTCTTC. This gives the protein CASSFMGQGTYNEQFF.

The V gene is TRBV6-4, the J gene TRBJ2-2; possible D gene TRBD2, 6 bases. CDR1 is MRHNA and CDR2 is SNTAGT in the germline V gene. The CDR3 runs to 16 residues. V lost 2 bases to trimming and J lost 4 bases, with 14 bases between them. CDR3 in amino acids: CASSDGYGSATGELFF. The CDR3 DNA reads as TGTGCCAGCAGTGACGGGTACGGGAGTGCCACCGGGGAGCTGTTTTTT.

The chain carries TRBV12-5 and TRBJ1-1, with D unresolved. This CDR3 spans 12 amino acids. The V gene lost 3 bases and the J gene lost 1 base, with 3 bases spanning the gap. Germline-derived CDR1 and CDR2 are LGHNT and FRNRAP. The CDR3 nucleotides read TGTGCTAGTGGTTTAGGGAACACTGAAGCTTTCTTT. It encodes CASGLGNTEAFF.

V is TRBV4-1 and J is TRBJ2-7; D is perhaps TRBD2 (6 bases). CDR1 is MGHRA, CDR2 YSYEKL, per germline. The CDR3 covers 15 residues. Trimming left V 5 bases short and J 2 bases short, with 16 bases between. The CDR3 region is CASSAGRDLPYEQYF. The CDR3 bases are TGCGCCAGCAGCGCCGGTCGGGACTTGCCCTACGAGCAGTACTTC.

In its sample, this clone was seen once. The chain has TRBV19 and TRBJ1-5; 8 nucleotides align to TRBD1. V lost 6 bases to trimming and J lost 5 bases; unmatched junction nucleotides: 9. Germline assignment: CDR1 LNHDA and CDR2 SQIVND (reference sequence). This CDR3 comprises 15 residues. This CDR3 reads CASRDRDPRDQPQHF. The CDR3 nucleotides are TGTGCCAGTAGGGACAGGGACCCCCGGGATCAGCCCCAGCATTTT.

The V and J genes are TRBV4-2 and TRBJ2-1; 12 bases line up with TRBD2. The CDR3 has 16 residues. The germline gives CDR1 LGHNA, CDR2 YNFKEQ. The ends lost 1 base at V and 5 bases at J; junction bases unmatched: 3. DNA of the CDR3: TGTGCCAGCAGCCAAGGGACTAGCGGGATCAACAATGAGCAGTTCTTC. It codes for CASSQGTSGINNEQFF.